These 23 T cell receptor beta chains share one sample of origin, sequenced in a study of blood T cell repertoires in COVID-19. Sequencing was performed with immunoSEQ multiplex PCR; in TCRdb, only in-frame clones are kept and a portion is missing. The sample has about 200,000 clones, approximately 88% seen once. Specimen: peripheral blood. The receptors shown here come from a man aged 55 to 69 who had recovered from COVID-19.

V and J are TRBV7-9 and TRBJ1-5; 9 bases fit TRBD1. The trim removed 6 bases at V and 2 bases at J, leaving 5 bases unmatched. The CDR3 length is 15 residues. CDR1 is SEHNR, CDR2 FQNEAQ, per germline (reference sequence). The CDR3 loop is CASSSTGGGNQPQHF. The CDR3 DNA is TGTGCCAGCAGTTCTACAGGGGGCGGCAATCAGCCCCAGCATTTT.

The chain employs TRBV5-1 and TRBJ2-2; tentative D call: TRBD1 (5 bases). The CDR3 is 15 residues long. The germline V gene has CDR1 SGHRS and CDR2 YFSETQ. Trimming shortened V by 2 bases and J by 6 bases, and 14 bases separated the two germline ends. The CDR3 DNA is TGCGCCAGCAGCTTCGATGGGGCGAATCCCGGGGAGCTGTTTTTT. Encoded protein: CASSFDGANPGELFF.

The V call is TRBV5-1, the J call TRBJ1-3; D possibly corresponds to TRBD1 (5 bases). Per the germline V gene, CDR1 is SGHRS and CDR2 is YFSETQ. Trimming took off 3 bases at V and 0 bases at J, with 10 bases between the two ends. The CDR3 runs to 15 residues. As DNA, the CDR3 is TGCGCCAGCAGCTGGGGGGAGACCTCTGGAAACACCATATATTTT. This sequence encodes CASSWGETSGNTIYF. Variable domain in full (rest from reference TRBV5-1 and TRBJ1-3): KAGVTQTPRYLIKTRGQQVTLSCSPISGHRSVSWYQQTPGQGLQFLFEYFSETQRNKGNFPGRFSGRQFSNSRSEMNVSTLELGDSALYLCASSWGETSGNTIYFGEGSWLTVV.

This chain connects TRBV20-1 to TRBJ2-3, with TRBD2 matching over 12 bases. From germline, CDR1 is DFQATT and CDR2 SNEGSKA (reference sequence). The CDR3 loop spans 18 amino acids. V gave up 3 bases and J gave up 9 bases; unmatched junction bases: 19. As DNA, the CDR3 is TGCAGTGCTAGTGTTTCTTTTTTGGCTAGCGGGAGGGCGGGAACGCAGTATTTT. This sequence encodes CSASVSFLASGRAGTQYF.

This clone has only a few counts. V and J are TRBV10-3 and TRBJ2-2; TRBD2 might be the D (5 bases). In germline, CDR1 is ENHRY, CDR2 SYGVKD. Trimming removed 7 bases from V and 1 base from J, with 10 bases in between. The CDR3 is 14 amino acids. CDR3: CAITASRNTGELFF. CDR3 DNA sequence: TGTGCCATCACGGCTAGCAGGAACACCGGGGAGCTGTTTTTT.

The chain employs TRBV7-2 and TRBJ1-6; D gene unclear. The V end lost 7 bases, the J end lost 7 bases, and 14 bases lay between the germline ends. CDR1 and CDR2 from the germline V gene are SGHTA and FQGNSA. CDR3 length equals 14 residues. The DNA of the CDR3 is TGTGCCAGCAACCCGGAGTATTTCAATTCACCCCTCCACTTT. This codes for CASNPEYFNSPLHF.

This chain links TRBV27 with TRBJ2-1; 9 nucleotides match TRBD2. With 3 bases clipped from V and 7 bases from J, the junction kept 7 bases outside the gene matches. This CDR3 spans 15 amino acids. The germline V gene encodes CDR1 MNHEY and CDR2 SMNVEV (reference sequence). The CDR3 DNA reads TGTGCCAGCAGTTTCGGGCGGGGGGGCCGAAATGAGCAGTTCTTC. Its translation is CASSFGRGGRNEQFF.

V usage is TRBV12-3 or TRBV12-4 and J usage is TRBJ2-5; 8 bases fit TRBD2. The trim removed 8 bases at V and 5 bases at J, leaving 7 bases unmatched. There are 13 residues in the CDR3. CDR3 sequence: CASGTRGGETQYF. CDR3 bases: TGTGCCAGCGGGACTAGGGGAGGGGAGACCCAGTACTTC.

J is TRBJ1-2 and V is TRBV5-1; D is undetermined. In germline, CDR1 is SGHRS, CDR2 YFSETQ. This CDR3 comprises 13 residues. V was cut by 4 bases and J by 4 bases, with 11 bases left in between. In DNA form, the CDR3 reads TGCGCCAGCAGCCCAAACGCGGTCTATGGCTACACCTTC. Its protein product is CASSPNAVYGYTF.

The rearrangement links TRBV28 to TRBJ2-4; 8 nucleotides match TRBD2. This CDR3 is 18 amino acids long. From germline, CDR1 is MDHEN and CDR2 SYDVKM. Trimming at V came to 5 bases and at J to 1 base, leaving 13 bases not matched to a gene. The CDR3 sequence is CASSTTGGGVLAKNIQYF. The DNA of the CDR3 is TGTGCCAGCAGTACTACCGGGGGGGGAGTCTTGGCCAAAAACATTCAGTACTTC.

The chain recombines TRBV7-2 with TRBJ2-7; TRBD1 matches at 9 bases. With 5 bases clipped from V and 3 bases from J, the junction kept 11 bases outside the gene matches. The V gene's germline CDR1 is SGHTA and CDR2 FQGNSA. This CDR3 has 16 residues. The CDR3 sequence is CASSLMHGQGYYEQYF. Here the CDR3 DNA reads TGTGCCAGCAGCCTGATGCACGGACAGGGGTACTACGAGCAGTACTTC.

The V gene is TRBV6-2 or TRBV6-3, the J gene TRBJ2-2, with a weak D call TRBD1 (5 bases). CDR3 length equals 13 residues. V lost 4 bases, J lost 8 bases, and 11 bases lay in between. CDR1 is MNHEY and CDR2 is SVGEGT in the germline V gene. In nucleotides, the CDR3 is TGTGCCAGCAGTTCGCGGAACAGGGGGGAGCTGTTTTTT. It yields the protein CASSSRNRGELFF.

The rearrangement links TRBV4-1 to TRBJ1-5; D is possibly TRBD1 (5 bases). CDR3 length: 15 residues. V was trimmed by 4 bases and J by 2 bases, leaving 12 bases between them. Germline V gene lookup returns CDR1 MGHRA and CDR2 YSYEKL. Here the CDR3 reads CASSPGGIGNQPQHF. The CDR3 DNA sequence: TGCGCCAGCAGCCCGGGGGGAATCGGCAATCAGCCCCAGCATTTT.

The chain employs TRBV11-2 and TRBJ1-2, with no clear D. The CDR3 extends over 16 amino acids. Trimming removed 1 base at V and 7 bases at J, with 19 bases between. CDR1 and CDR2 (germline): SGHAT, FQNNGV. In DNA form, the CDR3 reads TGTGCCAGCAGCTTAGTATTTGAGGGAGCAAACGGTGGCTACACCTTC. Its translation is CASSLVFEGANGGYTF.

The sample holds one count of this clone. The CDR3 nucleotides are TGCAGTGCTAGTGGCCGGGAGGCCTCCTCCTACGAGCAGTACTTC. Protein: CSASGREASSYEQYF. V is TRBV20-1 and J is TRBJ2-7; TRBD2 matches 7 bases. Germline V gene sequence: CDR1 DFQATT, CDR2 SNEGSKA (reference sequence). The trim removed 3 bases at V and 0 bases at J, leaving 8 bases unmatched. The CDR3 has 15 amino acids.

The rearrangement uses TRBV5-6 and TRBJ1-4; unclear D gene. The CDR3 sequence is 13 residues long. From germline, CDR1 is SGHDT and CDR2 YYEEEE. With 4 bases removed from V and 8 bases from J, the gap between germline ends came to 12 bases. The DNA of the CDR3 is TGTGCCAGCAGCGAGGGTTGGGAGGAAAAACTGTTTTTT. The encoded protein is CASSEGWEEKLFF.

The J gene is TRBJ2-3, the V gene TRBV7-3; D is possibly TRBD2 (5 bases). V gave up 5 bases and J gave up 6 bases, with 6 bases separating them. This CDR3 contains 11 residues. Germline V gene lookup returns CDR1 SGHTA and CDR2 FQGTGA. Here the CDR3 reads CASSRGDTQYF. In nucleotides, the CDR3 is TGTGCCAGCAGCCGCGGGGATACGCAGTATTTT.

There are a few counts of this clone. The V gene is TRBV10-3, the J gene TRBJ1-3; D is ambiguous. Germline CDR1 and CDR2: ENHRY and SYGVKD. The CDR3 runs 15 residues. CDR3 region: CATRPTGINGNTIYF. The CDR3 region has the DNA TGTGCTACCAGGCCTACGGGAATCAATGGAAACACCATATATTTT.

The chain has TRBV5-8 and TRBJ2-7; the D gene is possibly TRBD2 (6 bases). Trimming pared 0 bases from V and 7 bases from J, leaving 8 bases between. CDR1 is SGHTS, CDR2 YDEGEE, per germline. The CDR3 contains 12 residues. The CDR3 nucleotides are TGTGCCAGCAGCTTGGCGGGGAGGGAGCAGTACTTC. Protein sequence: CASSLAGREQYF. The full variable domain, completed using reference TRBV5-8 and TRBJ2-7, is EAGVTQSPTHLIKTRGQQATLRCSPISGHTSVYWYQQALGLGLQFLLWYDEGEERNRGNFPPRFSGRQFPNYSSELNVNALELEDSALYLCASSLAGREQYFGPGTRLTVT.

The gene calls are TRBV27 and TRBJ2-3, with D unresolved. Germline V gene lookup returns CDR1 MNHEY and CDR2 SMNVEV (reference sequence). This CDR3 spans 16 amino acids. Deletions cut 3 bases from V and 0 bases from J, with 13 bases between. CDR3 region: CASSFRLFASTDTQYF. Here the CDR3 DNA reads TGTGCCAGCAGTTTCCGACTGTTCGCTAGCACAGATACGCAGTATTTT.

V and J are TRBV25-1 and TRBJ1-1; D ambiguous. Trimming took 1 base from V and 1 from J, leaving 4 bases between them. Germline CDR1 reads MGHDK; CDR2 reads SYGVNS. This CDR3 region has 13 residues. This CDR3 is CASSESRNTEAFF. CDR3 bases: TGTGCCAGCAGTGAATCGAGGAACACTGAAGCTTTCTTT.

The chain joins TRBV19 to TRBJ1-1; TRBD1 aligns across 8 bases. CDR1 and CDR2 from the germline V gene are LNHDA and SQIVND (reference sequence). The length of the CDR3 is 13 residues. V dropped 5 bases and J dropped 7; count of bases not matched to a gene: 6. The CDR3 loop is CASSPQGASEAFF. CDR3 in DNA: TGTGCCAGTAGTCCGCAGGGGGCGAGTGAAGCTTTCTTT.

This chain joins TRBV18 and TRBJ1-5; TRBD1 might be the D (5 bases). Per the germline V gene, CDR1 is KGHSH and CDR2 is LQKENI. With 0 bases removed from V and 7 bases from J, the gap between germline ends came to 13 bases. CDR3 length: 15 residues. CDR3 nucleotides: TGTGCCAGCTCACCACCGGGGCAGGGTCGACAGCCCCAGCATTTT. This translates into CASSPPGQGRQPQHF.